A selection of T cell receptor beta chains follows, all from one sample in a study of cytomegalovirus exposure and HLA in healthy donors. Sequencing was performed with immunoSEQ multiplex PCR; in TCRdb, only in-frame clones are kept and a portion is missing. The table records some 65,000 clones, 75% of them present only once. Sequences were obtained from PBMCs. These receptor sequences come from a woman between 40 and 50 years old in good health and CMV-seropositive. CDR3s leave out the opening cysteine and the closing phenylalanine or tryptophan. Fields, in order: J gene, V gene, CDR3 protein.

J: TRBJ2-3
V: TRBV7-2
CDR3: ASSLRGGTDTQY

J: TRBJ2-1
V: TRBV27
CDR3: ASKGLAGLSSYNEQF

J: TRBJ1-2
V: TRBV5-6
CDR3: ASSYTGASNYGYT

J: TRBJ1-6
V: TRBV5-4
CDR3: ASSLDSYNSPLH

J: TRBJ2-1
V: TRBV29-1
CDR3: SVGRTLSFEQF

J: TRBJ2-7
V: TRBV5-8
CDR3: ASRQTYSYEQY

J: TRBJ2-7
V: TRBV19
CDR3: ASSIGGQDSYEQY

J: TRBJ1-3
V: TRBV6-5
CDR3: ASSYRPDSGNTIY

J: TRBJ2-3
V: TRBV2
CDR3: ASSRGGGGTDTQY

J: TRBJ2-3
V: TRBV5-1
CDR3: ASAGGGHTDTQY

J: TRBJ1-1
V: TRBV9
CDR3: ASSTGGGSVTEAF

J: TRBJ2-1
V: TRBV19
CDR3: ASSPQGSEQF

J: TRBJ2-3
V: TRBV5-1
CDR3: ASSSRPLSGGTDTQY

J: TRBJ1-1
V: TRBV7-2
CDR3: ASSLQARGDTEAF

J: TRBJ1-3
V: TRBV9
CDR3: ASSVGGVSGNTIY

J: TRBJ1-1
V: TRBV5-1
CDR3: ASSLGFGGANTEAF

J: TRBJ1-4
V: TRBV5-5
CDR3: ASSLGKGSEKLF

J: TRBJ2-1
V: TRBV6-6
CDR3: ASYGTGNNNEQF

J: TRBJ1-2
V: TRBV5-1
CDR3: ASSPYRGRDGYT

J: TRBJ2-1
V: TRBV5-6
CDR3: ASSLGSVVVYNEQF

J: TRBJ1-1
V: TRBV13
CDR3: ASTRGYGTEAF

J: TRBJ1-3
V: TRBV4-2
CDR3: ASSQDGAGGNTIY

J: TRBJ1-1
V: TRBV6-6
CDR3: ASSYYRSSTEAF

J: TRBJ1-4
V: TRBV9
CDR3: ASSAGGTAPEKLF

J: TRBJ2-1
V: TRBV7-2
CDR3: ASSLVRDLYNEQF

J: TRBJ2-7
V: TRBV28
CDR3: ASRAPGGYEQY

J: TRBJ1-1
V: TRBV6-4
CDR3: ASSDTDRGREAF

J: TRBJ2-7
V: TRBV28
CDR3: ASGGTQLEQY

J: TRBJ1-1
V: TRBV6-1
CDR3: AIFRAASTPGEAF

J: TRBJ1-1
V: TRBV10-1
CDR3: ASSDRDTEAF

J: TRBJ1-2
V: TRBV30
CDR3: AWSIMGANYGYT

J: TRBJ2-3
V: TRBV10-1
CDR3: ASSEGTGGSYTQY

J: TRBJ2-7
V: TRBV19
CDR3: ASSPGQGSGAGGRRQY

J: TRBJ2-1
V: TRBV5-1
CDR3: ASSLRQGAFEQF

J: TRBJ1-2
V: TRBV18
CDR3: ASSPGVRGDYGYT

J: TRBJ2-6
V: TRBV10-2
CDR3: ASNYGTSGANVLT

J: TRBJ2-1
V: TRBV25-1
CDR3: ASSDPRQNEQF

J: TRBJ1-2
V: TRBV12-2
CDR3: ASRLDASECNYGYT

J: TRBJ2-7
V: TRBV13
CDR3: ASSLGLTYEQY

J: TRBJ2-7
V: TRBV7-9
CDR3: ASSAGTGVREQY

J: TRBJ1-2
V: TRBV6-1
CDR3: ASSERGNYGYT

J: TRBJ1-1
V: TRBV5-1
CDR3: ASSLGETGGAF

J: TRBJ1-2
V: TRBV25-1
CDR3: ASPSGQGRFHYGYT

J: TRBJ2-7
V: TRBV30
CDR3: ALTGGGYEQY

J: TRBJ2-1
V: TRBV14
CDR3: ASSPTDRGRLKQF

J: TRBJ2-1
V: TRBV5-1
CDR3: ASKPGLDNEQF

J: TRBJ2-3
V: TRBV30
CDR3: AWTRELFGTDTQY